The 31 T cell receptor beta chains below were found in one sample sequenced in a study of beta chain features in type 1 diabetes. Since all of the isolated RNA was reverse transcribed, expressed TCRB transcripts were what got sequenced. Assay: immunoSEQ multiplex PCR; the TCRdb copy retains only in-frame clones and omits some. The data show roughly 370,000 clones, around 14% seen once. Input material: naive CD4+ T cells from blood. All receptors come from a young man in good health.

This clone has just a few counts. The chain has TRBV11-2 and TRBJ2-1; TRBD1 agrees at 7 bases. CDR3 length equals 15 residues. After removal of 5 bases from V and 7 bases from J, the junction contained 11 bases not matched to a gene. Germline values: CDR1 SGHAT, CDR2 FQNNGV. CDR3: CASSLAGTELNEQFF. DNA of the CDR3: TGTGCCAGCAGCCTCGCCGGGACAGAACTTAATGAGCAGTTCTTC.

This clone appeared a few times. The chain joins TRBV13 to TRBJ1-1, with D possibly TRBD1 on 5 matching bases. V lost 5 bases and J lost 1, with 11 bases in between. The germline gives CDR1 PRHDT, CDR2 FYEKMQ (reference sequence). The CDR3 covers 14 residues. The CDR3 sequence: CASSNLGRNTEAFF. The CDR3 DNA sequence: TGTGCCAGCAGCAACTTGGGACGGAACACTGAAGCTTTCTTT.

This CDR3 reads CASSLGPESTDTQYF. CDR3 bases: TGTGCCAGCAGCTTAGGACCGGAGAGCACAGATACGCAGTATTTT. The chain couples TRBV7-2 to TRBJ2-3; D is ambiguous. The germline gives CDR1 SGHTA, CDR2 FQGNSA. V was shortened by 1 base and J by 0 bases, with 8 bases between the two germline ends. The CDR3 runs to 15 residues.

This clone has a handful of counts. V and J are TRBV11-2 and TRBJ2-1, with TRBD2 identical over 12 bases. V lost 2 bases and J lost 9; bases outside the gene matches: 17. The CDR3 covers 19 residues. Germline loops: CDR1 SGHAT, CDR2 FQNNGV. CDR3 region: CASSLRSESEGLAGPEQFF. The CDR3 DNA follows: TGTGCCAGCAGCTTAAGATCAGAAAGTGAAGGACTAGCGGGACCTGAGCAGTTCTTC. The complete variable domain, with remaining parts taken from reference TRBV11-2 and TRBJ2-1, reads EAGVAQSPRYKIIEKRQSVAFWCNPISGHATLYWYQQILGQGPKLLIQFQNNGVVDDSQLPKDRFSAERLKGVDSTLKIQPAKLEDSAVYLCASSLRSESEGLAGPEQFFGPGTRLTVL.

The gene calls are TRBV7-2 and TRBJ1-5; D is unresolved. V lost 5 bases and J 6 bases, leaving 14 bases between the germline ends. Per the germline V gene, CDR1 is SGHTA and CDR2 is FQGNSA. The CDR3 is 14 residues long. The CDR3 DNA sequence: TGTGCCAGCAGCCGAGATGTCGGCAGTCAGCCCCAGCATTTT. Translated: CASSRDVGSQPQHF.

This clone was found a few times. This chain connects TRBV29-1 to TRBJ2-1; 9 nucleotides line up with TRBD1. The CDR3 sequence is 14 residues long. Trimming removed 8 bases from V and 4 bases from J; junction bases left unmatched: 9. CDR1 SQVTM and CDR2 ANQGSEA come from the germline V gene. The CDR3 sequence is CSIAGTGKYNEQFF. CDR3 DNA: TGCAGCATCGCCGGGACAGGGAAATACAATGAGCAGTTCTTC.

The chain links TRBV6-6 to TRBJ1-5, with unresolved D. CDR3 length: 11 residues. Trimming took 4 bases from V and 5 from J, leaving 3 bases between them. Germline assignment: CDR1 MNHNY and CDR2 SVGAGI (reference sequence). CDR3 sequence reads: CASSSDQPQHF. For the CDR3, the DNA is TGTGCCAGCAGTTCAGATCAGCCCCAGCATTTT.

This clone was seen only a few times. The gene calls are TRBV15 and TRBJ1-2, with 7 bases matching TRBD1. The CDR3 totals 15 residues. CDR1 is LNHNV and CDR2 is YYDKDF in the germline V gene (reference sequence). J gave up 3 bases and V 6 bases, and 10 bases lay outside the gene matches. The CDR3 nucleotides are TGTGCCACCAGATCAGGGGCAACAGGGGACTATGGCTACACCTTC. Its translation: CATRSGATGDYGYTF.

J is TRBJ1-5 and V is TRBV30; tentatively, D is TRBD1 (5 bases). Trimming pared 2 bases from V and 3 bases from J, leaving 11 bases between. Germline CDR1 reads GTSNPN; CDR2 reads SVGIG (reference sequence). The CDR3 has 14 residues. The CDR3: CAWSPGTPNQPQHF. DNA for the CDR3: TGTGCCTGGAGTCCCGGGACCCCCAATCAGCCCCAGCATTTT. Based on the CDR3 plus reference TRBV30 and TRBJ1-5, the full variable domain is SQTIHQWPATLVQPVGSPLSLECTVEGTSNPNLYWYRQAAGRGLQLLFYSVGIGQISSEVPQNLSASRPQDRQFILSSKKLLLSDSGFYLCAWSPGTPNQPQHFGDGTRLSIL.

There are a few counts of this clone. This chain joins TRBV27 and TRBJ2-7, with D hard to call. Trimming left V 5 bases short and J 3 bases short, with 11 bases between. Germline V CDR1 and CDR2: MNHEY, SMNVEV (reference sequence). The CDR3 covers 13 residues. The CDR3 DNA reads TGTGCCAGCAGTCCCGGCCGGGTCTACGAGCAGTACTTC. Residues: CASSPGRVYEQYF.

V usage is TRBV5-1 and J usage is TRBJ1-4; D perhaps matches TRBD1 (6 bases). The CDR3 covers 13 residues. Trimming removed 4 bases from V and 8 bases from J, with 12 bases in between. The germline V gene has CDR1 SGHRS and CDR2 YFSETQ. The CDR3 here is CASSTQGGEKLFF. The CDR3 coding sequence is TGCGCCAGCAGCACACAGGGCGGGGAAAAACTGTTTTTT. Together with reference TRBV5-1 and TRBJ1-4, the CDR3 gives the full variable domain: KAGVTQTPRYLIKTRGQQVTLSCSPISGHRSVSWYQQTPGQGLQFLFEYFSETQRNKGNFPGRFSGRQFSNSRSEMNVSTLELGDSALYLCASSTQGGEKLFFGSGTQLSVL.

This clone was counted only a few times. Other DNA sequences in the sample encode the same CDR3. The chain uses TRBV7-9 and TRBJ2-3; no clear D. From germline, CDR1 is SEHNR and CDR2 FQNEAQ (reference sequence). The CDR3 consists of 15 residues. Trimming pared 2 bases from V and 0 bases from J, leaving 9 bases between. The chain's CDR3 is CASSLRRTSTDTQYF. The CDR3 bases are TGTGCCAGCAGCTTACGAAGAACCAGCACAGATACGCAGTATTTT. The variable domain in full, completed from reference TRBV7-9 and TRBJ2-3, reads DTGVSQNPRHKITKRGQNVTFRCDPISEHNRLYWYRQTLGQGPEFLTYFQNEAQLEKSRLLSDRFSAERPKGSFSTLEIQRTEQGDSAMYLCASSLRRTSTDTQYFGPGTRLTVL.

The chain joins TRBV7-2 to TRBJ1-2; D perhaps matches TRBD1 (5 bases). CDR3 length: 15 residues. The ends were cut back, 8 bases at V and 6 bases at J, with 22 bases in the middle. Germline loops: CDR1 SGHTA, CDR2 FQGNSA. This CDR3 is CASGRLQGPGNGYTF. The CDR3 region has the DNA TGTGCCAGCGGCAGACTTCAGGGACCCGGAAATGGCTACACCTTC.

This clone turned up a few times. This chain connects TRBV7-2 to TRBJ2-5; 7 bases map to TRBD1. This CDR3 is built from 15 residues. Germline lookup yields CDR1 SGHTA and CDR2 FQGNSA. V gave up 3 bases and J gave up 5 bases; unmatched junction bases: 9. CDR3: CASSFMTGFVETQYF. The DNA of the CDR3 is TGTGCCAGCAGCTTCATGACAGGGTTTGTGGAGACCCAGTACTTC. Filled out from reference TRBV7-2 and TRBJ2-5, the complete variable domain reads GAGVSQSPSNKVTEKGKDVELRCDPISGHTALYWYRQSLGQGLEFLIYFQGNSAPDKSGLPSDRFSAERTGGSVSTLTIQRTQQEDSAVYLCASSFMTGFVETQYFGPGTRLLVL.

The chain employs TRBV5-4 and TRBJ1-1, with D unclear. The CDR3 is 13 residues long. CDR1 and CDR2 from the germline V gene are SGHNT and YYREEE (reference sequence). V gave up 0 bases and J gave up 1 base, with 4 bases separating them. This CDR3 is CASSLETNTEAFF. CDR3 bases: TGTGCCAGCAGCTTGGAGACGAACACTGAAGCTTTCTTT. The full variable domain, completed using reference TRBV5-4 and TRBJ1-1, is ETGVTQSPTHLIKTRGQQVTLRCSSQSGHNTVSWYQQALGQGPQFIFQYYREEENGRGNFPPRFSGLQFPNYSSELNVNALELDDSALYLCASSLETNTEAFFGQGTRLTVV.

The chain joins TRBV29-1 to TRBJ2-2; the D is unclear. Germline V gene data show CDR1 as SQVTM and CDR2 as ANQGSEA. This CDR3 comprises 14 residues. Trimming pared 4 bases from V and 4 bases from J, leaving 13 bases between. The CDR3 DNA reads as TGCAGCGTTGGTACTGTTCGAGGCACCGGGGAGCTGTTTTTT. Translated, it gives CSVGTVRGTGELFF.

This clone was seen a handful of times. The chain has TRBV29-1 and TRBJ2-1; the D gene could be TRBD1 or TRBD2 (5 bases each). The CDR3 is 19 amino acids. Germline V gives CDR1 SQVTM, CDR2 ANQGSEA. Between the trimmed V and J ends, which lost 5 bases and 8 bases, there was a span of 34 bases. This chain's CDR3 is CSVNWWGSNLLTTKDEQFF. The CDR3 DNA follows: TGCAGCGTTAACTGGTGGGGGTCCAACCTCCTGACAACTAAGGATGAGCAGTTCTTC.

The chain joins TRBV6-5 to TRBJ2-1; TRBD1 might be the D (6 bases). V shed 6 bases and J shed 10 bases, with 16 bases lying between them. The CDR3 is 13 amino acids. Germline V gene lookup returns CDR1 MNHEY and CDR2 SVGAGI. The CDR3 is CASRSQGPGEQFF. Written as DNA, the CDR3 is TGTGCCAGCAGATCACAGGGTCCGGGGGAGCAGTTCTTC.

This clone was recorded a few times. The sample contains more than one DNA sequence encoding this CDR3. The chain couples TRBV15 to TRBJ2-3, with TRBD2 matching 11 bases. Germline values: CDR1 LNHNV, CDR2 YYDKDF (reference sequence). Unmatched junction bases numbered 2, after V lost 0 bases and J lost 3 bases. This CDR3 is 16 amino acids long. The CDR3 loop reads CATSRDRLAGTDTQYF. In nucleotides, the CDR3 is TGTGCCACCAGCAGAGATAGACTAGCGGGGACAGATACGCAGTATTTT.

The chain couples TRBV27 to TRBJ2-1; D may be TRBD2 (6 bases). CDR3 size: 16 residues. Trimming left V 4 bases short and J 3 bases short, with 16 bases between. The V gene's germline CDR1 is MNHEY and CDR2 SMNVEV (reference sequence). DNA of the CDR3: TGTGCCAGCAGTTCACTAGCCGCGTACATCTACAATGAGCAGTTCTTC. It specifies CASSSLAAYIYNEQFF.

The chain has TRBV18 and TRBJ2-3; D is perhaps TRBD1 (5 bases). The CDR3 totals 15 residues. Germline lookup yields CDR1 KGHSH and CDR2 LQKENI. Trimming left V 0 bases short and J 6 bases short, with 13 bases between. CDR3 nucleotides: TGTGCCAGCTCACCACCGCGGCAGGGTACCGATACGCAGTATTTT. Its protein is CASSPPRQGTDTQYF.

The J gene is TRBJ2-1, the V gene TRBV7-2, with TRBD2 matching 14 bases. The CDR3 totals 18 residues. Germline-derived CDR1 and CDR2 are SGHTA and FQGNSA. J was trimmed by 1 base and V by 4 bases; bases with no gene match: 6. The CDR3 DNA follows: TGTGCCAGCAGCTCCCGTGGACTAGCGGGGGGATCCTACAATGAGCAGTTCTTC. Amino acid sequence: CASSSRGLAGGSYNEQFF.

The sample holds a few counts of this clone. Other DNA sequences in the sample encode the same CDR3. The gene calls are TRBV20-1 and TRBJ2-3; D not resolved. Germline CDR1 reads DFQATT; CDR2 reads SNEGSKA (reference sequence). CDR3 length equals 11 residues. V was trimmed by 1 base and J by 6 bases, leaving 5 bases between them. The CDR3 loop reads CSARVKDTQYF. DNA of the CDR3: TGCAGTGCTAGAGTCAAGGATACGCAGTATTTT.

The V call is TRBV5-4, the J call TRBJ2-6; D gene unclear. Germline V gene data show CDR1 as SGHNT and CDR2 as YYREEE (reference sequence). Trimming removed 2 bases from V and 0 bases from J, with 6 bases in between. This CDR3 region has 15 residues. CDR3 region: CASSFSGSGANVLTF. The CDR3 DNA reads TGTGCCAGCAGCTTCTCCGGCTCTGGGGCCAACGTCCTGACTTTC. The complete variable domain, with remaining parts taken from reference TRBV5-4 and TRBJ2-6, reads ETGVTQSPTHLIKTRGQQVTLRCSSQSGHNTVSWYQQALGQGPQFIFQYYREEENGRGNFPPRFSGLQFPNYSSELNVNALELDDSALYLCASSFSGSGANVLTFGAGSRLTVL.

The chain joins TRBV4-3 to TRBJ2-3; 8 bases map to TRBD2. This CDR3 is built from 17 residues. V was clipped by 1 base and J by 1 base; unmatched bases: 7. Germline CDR1 reads LGHNA; CDR2 reads YSLEER. The CDR3 bases are TGCGCCAGCAGCCAAGTCATGTCGGGACTAGGCACAGATACGCAGTATTTT. Its protein is CASSQVMSGLGTDTQYF.

This clone was detected only a few times. The V gene is TRBV4-1, the J gene TRBJ1-6, with D perhaps matching TRBD1 (6 bases). This CDR3 has 17 amino acids. Germline CDR1 MGHRA, CDR2 YSYEKL. The V and J ends lost 1 base and 7 bases respectively, with 17 bases between them. As DNA, the CDR3 is TGCGCCAGCAGCCAAGTGGTACAGGGACTAAGGAATTCACCCCTCCACTTT. Its protein product is CASSQVVQGLRNSPLHF.

This clone has just a few counts. The genes are TRBV5-6 and TRBJ2-1, with D possibly being TRBD1 (5 bases). CDR1 is SGHDT, CDR2 YYEEEE, per germline. The CDR3 has 15 residues. V was trimmed by 0 bases and J by 6 bases, leaving 13 bases between them. In DNA form, the CDR3 reads TGTGCCAGCAGCTTGGATAATATAAGGGGCAATGAGCAGTTCTTC. Translated, it gives CASSLDNIRGNEQFF. Variable domain in full (rest from reference TRBV5-6 and TRBJ2-1): DAGVTQSPTHLIKTRGQQVTLRCSPKSGHDTVSWYQQALGQGPQFIFQYYEEEERQRGNFPDRFSGHQFPNYSSELNVNALLLGDSALYLCASSLDNIRGNEQFFGPGTRLTVL.

The chain links TRBV5-6 to TRBJ1-1; TRBD1 matches 7 bases. Germline loops: CDR1 SGHDT, CDR2 YYEEEE. After removal of 5 bases from V and 1 base from J, the junction contained 11 bases not matched to a gene. The CDR3 spans 16 residues. The CDR3 sequence: CASRRRQGLGNTEAFF. In nucleotides, the CDR3 is TGTGCCAGCAGACGCCGACAGGGCCTCGGGAACACTGAAGCTTTCTTT.

This clone came up a few times. The CDR3 nucleotides are TGTGCCTGGAGTGGAGACGGGTATGGCTACACCTTC. Protein product: CAWSGDGYGYTF. The chain links TRBV30 to TRBJ1-2; no firm D call. This CDR3 is built from 12 residues. In germline, CDR1 is GTSNPN, CDR2 SVGIG (reference sequence). The V end was cut by 1 base, the J end by 5 bases, with 8 bases between.

This clone showed up just a few times. J is TRBJ2-1 and V is TRBV10-3; 12 bases align to TRBD2. Germline CDR1 is ENHRY and CDR2 is SYGVKD. Germline trimming cut 4 bases from V and 7 bases from J; bases unmatched to any gene: 2. The CDR3 is 14 residues long. CDR3 nucleotide sequence: TGTGCCATCAGTGGACTAGCGGGAGTAAATGAGCAGTTCTTC. Protein: CAISGLAGVNEQFF.

The gene calls are TRBV2 and TRBJ1-1; TRBD1 might be the D (5 bases). The CDR3 length is 14 residues. Germline CDR1 and CDR2: SNHLY and FYNNEI. V lost 0 bases and J 3 bases, leaving 8 bases between the germline ends. The CDR3 is CASSEARGDTEAFF. DNA for the CDR3: TGTGCCAGCAGTGAAGCTAGGGGAGACACTGAAGCTTTCTTT.